The next 28 T cell receptor beta chains were all read from a single sample in a study of shared clonotypes between healthy human individuals. Naive-designated CD8 cells lacked CD45RO, were positively enriched for CCR7, and omitted terminally differentiated effector memory CD45RA+ cells. Produced via immunoSEQ multiplex PCR; TCRdb's table is partial and in-frame only. The top ten clones hold 0.25% to 0.35% of a sample with 550,000 to 600,000 clones, roughly 98% of them seen once. Sequenced input: naive CD8+ T cells sorted from blood. The receptor set was obtained from a man between 25 and 39 years old in good health.

The chain combines TRBV13 with TRBJ2-1; D is tentatively TRBD1 or TRBD2 (5 bases each). Germline assignment: CDR1 PRHDT and CDR2 FYEKMQ (reference sequence). The CDR3 sequence is 13 residues long. Between the trimmed V and J ends, which lost 5 bases and 5 bases, there was a span of 10 bases. The DNA for the CDR3 is TGTGCCAGCAGCCCGGGGCCAAACAATGAGCAGTTCTTC. It is translated as CASSPGPNNEQFF.

To note about this clone: Within the sample, other DNA sequences also encode this same CDR3. The chain couples TRBV27 to TRBJ2-7; D unresolved. Germline lookup yields CDR1 MNHEY and CDR2 SMNVEV (reference sequence). The CDR3 is 13 amino acids. V was cut by 0 bases and J by 3 bases, with 6 bases left in between. The CDR3 protein is CASSLSAGYEQYF. Here the CDR3 DNA reads TGTGCCAGCAGTTTATCGGCTGGCTACGAGCAGTACTTC.

The V call is TRBV28, the J call TRBJ2-7; 13 bases agree with TRBD2. The V gene end was trimmed by 6 bases and the J gene end by 3 bases; junction bases not matched to a gene: 14. The germline V gene encodes CDR1 MDHEN and CDR2 SYDVKM. The CDR3 totals 18 residues. CDR3 coding DNA: TGTGCCAGCAGCTCGCCCTGGACTAGCGGGAGATACGGCTACGAGCAGTACTTC. This encodes CASSSPWTSGRYGYEQYF.

The chain recombines TRBV28 with TRBJ2-3; 10 nucleotides match TRBD1. CDR3 size: 18 residues. Per germline, CDR1 MDHEN and CDR2 SYDVKM. The ends lost 4 bases at V and 4 bases at J; junction bases unmatched: 14. CDR3 loop: CASSSIEGGTGVADTQYF. The CDR3 region has the DNA TGTGCCAGCAGTTCTATTGAGGGAGGGACAGGGGTTGCAGATACGCAGTATTTT.

This chain uses TRBV5-4 with TRBJ2-1; possibly TRBD2 for D (6 bases). CDR3 length: 15 amino acids. In germline, CDR1 is SGHNT, CDR2 YYREEE (reference sequence). The germline V and J ends were trimmed by 1 base and 5 bases, with 13 bases remaining between them. The CDR3 DNA follows: TGTGCCAGCAGCTTGCGGGGGTCCCCCAACAATGAGCAGTTCTTC. Translating it yields CASSLRGSPNNEQFF.

The rearrangement uses TRBV27 and TRBJ1-2; D is ambiguous. The germline V gene encodes CDR1 MNHEY and CDR2 SMNVEV (reference sequence). With 2 bases removed from V and 2 bases from J, the gap between germline ends came to 15 bases. The CDR3 length is 16 residues. The CDR3 sequence is CASSLSWPAPNYGYTF. CDR3 nucleotides: TGTGCCAGCAGTTTAAGCTGGCCGGCCCCAAACTATGGCTACACCTTC.

The V call is TRBV4-1, the J call TRBJ2-1; 7 nucleotides match TRBD2. Germline values: CDR1 MGHRA, CDR2 YSYEKL. Trimming cost V 4 bases and J 9 bases; bases outside gene matches: 6. CDR3 size: 13 residues. The CDR3: CASSPLTSSEQFF. CDR3 bases: TGCGCCAGCAGCCCTCTGACTAGCAGTGAGCAGTTCTTC.

Comment on this clone: Within the sample, other DNA sequences also encode this same CDR3. This chain links TRBV9 with TRBJ2-7; TRBD2 might be the D (6 bases). This CDR3 spans 15 amino acids. The V end was cut by 0 bases, the J end by 0 bases, with 10 bases between. Germline loops: CDR1 SGDLS, CDR2 YYNGEE. The CDR3 loop reads CASSVGGTSSYEQYF. The CDR3 region has the DNA TGTGCCAGCAGCGTAGGCGGGACCTCCTCCTACGAGCAGTACTTC.

This chain links TRBV28 with TRBJ1-4; 9 bases are shared with TRBD1. Trimming cost V 3 bases and J 2 bases; bases outside gene matches: 4. Germline V gene sequence: CDR1 MDHEN, CDR2 SYDVKM. The CDR3 spans 16 residues. For the CDR3, the DNA is TGTGCCAGCAGTTTTTGGACAGGGGCGACTAATGAAAAACTGTTTTTT. Translation gives CASSFWTGATNEKLFF.

V is TRBV6-9 and J is TRBJ1-5; no firm D call. Per germline, CDR1 MNHGY and CDR2 SVAAGI. The CDR3 covers 14 residues. With 10 bases removed from V and 1 base from J, the gap between germline ends came to 14 bases. This CDR3 reads CATDLMQSNQPQHF. In nucleotides, the CDR3 is TGTGCCACCGACCTTATGCAGAGCAATCAGCCCCAGCATTTT.

The J gene is TRBJ2-1, the V gene TRBV9; 14 positions agree with TRBD2. Per germline, CDR1 SGDLS and CDR2 YYNGEE. This CDR3 region has 19 residues. The J segment lost 3 bases and the V segment lost 3 bases, leaving 11 bases of the junction unmatched. The CDR3 sequence is CASSATGTSGRSFYNEQFF. In DNA form, the CDR3 reads TGTGCCAGCAGCGCCACCGGGACTAGCGGGAGAAGTTTCTACAATGAGCAGTTCTTC.

V is TRBV6-5 and J is TRBJ2-7, with D possibly being TRBD1 (5 bases). The germline V and J ends were trimmed by 3 bases and 6 bases, with 15 bases remaining between them. Germline V gene sequence: CDR1 MNHEY, CDR2 SVGAGI. The CDR3 spans 14 residues. The chain's CDR3 is CASSYGRVGSEQYF. The CDR3, as DNA: TGTGCCAGCAGTTATGGCAGGGTGGGCTCCGAGCAGTACTTC.

V and J are TRBV5-1 and TRBJ2-2; TRBD1 matches 9 bases. The CDR3 has 16 amino acids. V gave up 3 bases and J gave up 6 bases; unmatched junction bases: 9. Germline values: CDR1 SGHRS, CDR2 YFSETQ. The CDR3 reads CASSYIGTGIPGELFF. The CDR3 bases are TGCGCCAGCAGCTACATCGGGACAGGGATCCCCGGGGAGCTGTTTTTT.

The chain has TRBV6-5 and TRBJ2-1; 9 nucleotides align to TRBD1. Germline V CDR1 and CDR2: MNHEY, SVGAGI. The CDR3 has 13 amino acids. Trimming cost V 2 bases and J 9 bases; bases outside gene matches: 2. CDR3 sequence reads: CASSYQTGGEQFF. As DNA, the CDR3 is TGTGCCAGCAGTTACCAGACAGGGGGTGAGCAGTTCTTC.

The V gene is TRBV13, the J gene TRBJ2-7; 9 bases are shared with TRBD2. The ends lost 2 bases at V and 2 bases at J; junction bases unmatched: 1. Germline loops: CDR1 PRHDT, CDR2 FYEKMQ (reference sequence). CDR3 length: 14 residues. The CDR3 bases are TGTGCCAGCAGCTTAAGCGGGAGGACCTACGAGCAGTACTTC. This gives the protein CASSLSGRTYEQYF.

V is TRBV18 and J is TRBJ2-3; weak D call: TRBD2 (5 bases). Germline lookup yields CDR1 KGHSH and CDR2 LQKENI. The CDR3 has 15 amino acids. V lost 2 bases to trimming and J lost 4 bases, with 13 bases between them. CDR3 loop: CASSPFYRGSDTQYF. CDR3 nucleotide sequence: TGTGCCAGCTCACCATTTTACCGGGGTTCAGATACGCAGTATTTT.

The chain carries TRBV9 and TRBJ2-2, with D possibly TRBD2 on 7 matching bases. The V gene lost 6 bases and the J gene lost 4 bases, with 10 bases spanning the gap. The CDR3 is 13 amino acids. Germline values: CDR1 SGDLS, CDR2 YYNGEE. The CDR3 loop reads CASTAGATGELFF. The CDR3 region has the DNA TGTGCCAGCACCGCGGGGGCCACCGGGGAGCTGTTTTTT.

The V gene is TRBV5-1, the J gene TRBJ2-7; 10 nucleotides align to TRBD2. The CDR3 runs 15 residues. V was clipped by 1 base and J by 4 bases; unmatched bases: 5. Germline-derived CDR1 and CDR2 are SGHRS and YFSETQ. CDR3 in amino acids: CASSLTSGMTYEQYF. The CDR3 DNA reads as TGCGCCAGCAGCTTGACTAGCGGGATGACGTACGAGCAGTACTTC.

V gene TRBV7-9 combines with J gene TRBJ2-1; D unclear. From germline, CDR1 is SEHNR and CDR2 FQNEAQ (reference sequence). The CDR3 is 11 amino acids. V gave up 10 bases and J gave up 8 bases, with 12 bases separating them. DNA of the CDR3: TGTGCCATCAGGCTTTTCGATGAGCAGTTCTTC. Its translation: CAIRLFDEQFF.

The chain joins TRBV27 to TRBJ2-3; D unclear. V was trimmed by 5 bases and J by 8 bases, leaving 5 bases between them. The CDR3 has 10 amino acids. Germline CDR1 reads MNHEY; CDR2 reads SMNVEV (reference sequence). The CDR3 region is CASSRSTQYF. The CDR3 coding sequence is TGTGCCAGCAGTAGGAGTACGCAGTATTTT.

This chain joins TRBV4-1 and TRBJ2-2; D uncertain. The CDR3 has 17 residues. V was cut by 1 base and J by 5 bases, with 17 bases left in between. Germline CDR1 reads MGHRA; CDR2 reads YSYEKL. The CDR3 DNA reads TGCGCCAGCAGCCAAGTCCCCGGAGAGGAACGGACCGGGGAGCTGTTTTTT. This codes for CASSQVPGEERTGELFF.

The table lists this clone with a count of one. The chain is built from TRBV4-1 and TRBJ2-7, with 7 bases that match TRBD1. J was trimmed by 0 bases and V by 1 base; bases with no gene match: 6. The germline V gene encodes CDR1 MGHRA and CDR2 YSYEKL. This CDR3 is 16 amino acids long. DNA of the CDR3: TGCGCCAGCAGCCAAGTGACAGGGAGATACTCCTACGAGCAGTACTTC. It encodes CASSQVTGRYSYEQYF.

V and J are TRBV7-9 and TRBJ2-1, with 13 bases identical to TRBD2. The CDR3 loop spans 19 amino acids. The V gene end was trimmed by 3 bases and the J gene end by 6 bases; junction bases not matched to a gene: 14. Germline CDR1 and CDR2: SEHNR and FQNEAQ (reference sequence). DNA for the CDR3: TGTGCCAGCAGCTTTTACGGGGGACTAGCGGGAAATGTCGGCAATGAGCAGTTCTTC. This translates into CASSFYGGLAGNVGNEQFF.

V gene TRBV4-1 combines with J gene TRBJ2-1; D is uncertain. The germline V gene encodes CDR1 MGHRA and CDR2 YSYEKL. The V end lost 4 bases, the J end lost 7 bases, and 11 bases lay between the germline ends. The CDR3 is made up of 13 amino acids. CDR3 loop: CASSPGGGNEQFF. CDR3 bases: TGCGCCAGCAGCCCAGGTGGCGGTAATGAGCAGTTCTTC.

The V gene is TRBV5-4, the J gene TRBJ2-5; 11 bases map to TRBD2. Germline CDR1 SGHNT, CDR2 YYREEE (reference sequence). Trimming removed 0 bases from V and 5 bases from J; junction bases left unmatched: 12. The CDR3 sequence is 18 residues long. The CDR3 loop is CASSLGASGRLVLETQYF. The CDR3 DNA reads as TGTGCCAGCAGCTTGGGGGCTAGCGGGAGGTTAGTTTTGGAGACCCAGTACTTC.

This sequence joins TRBV11-2 and TRBJ1-2; D perhaps matches TRBD1 (5 bases). The germline gives CDR1 SGHAT, CDR2 FQNNGV. The CDR3 loop spans 14 amino acids. V was shortened by 0 bases and J by 8 bases, with 13 bases between the two germline ends. The CDR3, as DNA: TGTGCCAGCAGCTTAGAGGGGGTAGGGGCGGGCTACACCTTC. It translates to CASSLEGVGAGYTF.

The DNA of the CDR3 is TGTGCCAGCAGTATCCGACGGGGTGGGTACGAGCAGTACTTC. It specifies CASSIRRGGYEQYF. This chain links TRBV11-2 with TRBJ2-7; a possible D gene is TRBD2 (5 bases). CDR1 is SGHAT, CDR2 FQNNGV, per germline. V was cut by 6 bases and J by 4 bases, with 16 bases left in between. The CDR3 sequence is 14 residues long. Full variable domain (remainder filled in from reference TRBV11-2 and TRBJ2-7): EAGVAQSPRYKIIEKRQSVAFWCNPISGHATLYWYQQILGQGPKLLIQFQNNGVVDDSQLPKDRFSAERLKGVDSTLKIQPAKLEDSAVYLCASSIRRGGYEQYFGPGTRLTVT.

CDR3 protein: CASSLLEYEQYF. The CDR3 coding sequence is TGTGCCAGCAGCTTACTAGAATACGAGCAGTACTTC. The chain links TRBV11-2 to TRBJ2-7; D is uncertain. This CDR3 is built from 12 residues. V dropped 2 bases and J dropped 4 bases, with 6 bases sitting between them. Germline assignment: CDR1 SGHAT and CDR2 FQNNGV. Supplemented by reference TRBV11-2 and TRBJ2-7, the full variable domain reads EAGVAQSPRYKIIEKRQSVAFWCNPISGHATLYWYQQILGQGPKLLIQFQNNGVVDDSQLPKDRFSAERLKGVDSTLKIQPAKLEDSAVYLCASSLLEYEQYFGPGTRLTVT.